The 24 T cell receptor beta chains below come from one sample, sequenced in a study of cytomegalovirus exposure and HLA in healthy donors. The PCR ran on 60 Vbeta and 13 Jbeta primers. Libraries were prepared by immunoSEQ multiplex PCR; TCRdb keeps only in-frame clonotypes and omits some of them. Among some 180,000 clones, 80% were seen once, and the ten largest hold around 1.4%. Sequenced: PBMCs. These receptors were obtained from a girl aged 10 to 17 in good health and CMV-seropositive.

This clone has only a few counts. The chain combines TRBV10-1 with TRBJ2-7; TRBD2 matches at 7 bases. CDR1 is WNHNN, CDR2 SYGVQD, per germline (reference sequence). V lost 0 bases to trimming and J lost 6 bases; unmatched junction nucleotides: 5. The CDR3 is 14 amino acids. The CDR3 bases are TGCGCCAGCAGTGAGTCCAGCGGGGTGAGCGAGCAGTACTTC. It encodes CASSESSGVSEQYF.

CDR3 sequence reads: CASSPQAGELFF. For the CDR3, the DNA is TGTGCCAGCAGCCCCCAGGCCGGGGAGCTGTTTTTT. The V gene is TRBV5-4, the J gene TRBJ2-2; the D is unclear. The V gene's germline CDR1 is SGHNT and CDR2 YYREEE (reference sequence). Trimming pared 4 bases from V and 6 bases from J, leaving 7 bases between. There are 12 residues in the CDR3.

This clone was detected once. This chain links TRBV4-2 with TRBJ1-3; D unclear. Germline V gene lookup returns CDR1 LGHNA and CDR2 YNFKEQ. This CDR3 has 14 residues. V was trimmed by 0 bases and J by 6 bases, leaving 9 bases between them. Here the CDR3 DNA reads TGTGCCAGCAGCCAAGATAGAGGTTTAAACACCATATATTTT. Its translation: CASSQDRGLNTIYF.

In regard to this clone: The sample holds other DNA sequences that translate to the same CDR3. The rearrangement uses TRBV30 and TRBJ1-1, with D possibly TRBD1 on 5 matching bases. Trimming left V 5 bases short and J 1 base short, with 11 bases between. CDR1 GTSNPN and CDR2 SVGIG come from the germline V gene (reference sequence). This CDR3 is 13 amino acids long. The CDR3 sequence: CAWDSLRNTEAFF. The CDR3 DNA follows: TGTGCCTGGGACAGCCTCCGGAACACTGAAGCTTTCTTT.

The gene calls are TRBV2 and TRBJ2-3; D is unresolved. V shed 6 bases and J shed 14 bases, with 24 bases lying between them. The CDR3 length is 14 residues. The germline V gene has CDR1 SNHLY and CDR2 FYNNEI. The CDR3 here is CASSLLETAGKRYF. Written as DNA, the CDR3 is TGTGCCAGCAGCCTTTTAGAAACAGCCGGTAAGAGGTATTTT. The variable domain in full, with the rest retrieved from reference TRBV2 and TRBJ2-3, is EPEVTQTPSHQVTQMGQEVILRCVPISNHLYFYWYRQILGQKVEFLVSFYNNEISEKSEIFDDQFSVERPDGSNFTLKIRSTKLEDSAMYFCASSLLETAGKRYFGPGTRLTVL.

The V gene is TRBV7-9, the J gene TRBJ1-1, with D possibly matching TRBD1 (6 bases). Germline V gene sequence: CDR1 SEHNR, CDR2 FQNEAQ (reference sequence). Trimming stripped 6 bases from V and 1 base from J, with 9 bases between. CDR3 length: 13 residues. The CDR3 loop is CASRWGQNTEAFF. The CDR3 DNA follows: TGTGCCAGCAGGTGGGGACAGAACACTGAAGCTTTCTTT.

A single count supports this clone. The J gene is TRBJ2-3, the V gene TRBV6-6; 8 nucleotides agree with TRBD2. CDR3 length: 15 residues. Looked up from germline, CDR1 is MNHNY and CDR2 is SVGAGI (reference sequence). The V and J ends lost 7 bases and 0 bases, in that order; junction bases with no gene match: 6. CDR3 sequence reads: CASTLLAVSTDTQYF. CDR3 DNA sequence: TGTGCCAGCACTTTACTAGCGGTGAGCACAGATACGCAGTATTTT.

This rearrangement joins TRBV7-6 to TRBJ2-1; 10 positions match TRBD2. V shed 0 bases and J 1 base; nucleotides not matched to a gene: 0. In germline, CDR1 is SGHVS, CDR2 FNYEAQ. This CDR3 region has 16 residues. CDR3 DNA sequence: TGTGCCAGCAGCTTAGCGGGACTAGCGTCCTACAATGAGCAGTTCTTC. Residues: CASSLAGLASYNEQFF.

The chain carries TRBV5-6 and TRBJ2-2, with D maybe TRBD1 (8 bases). The CDR3 runs 15 residues. Germline V gene data show CDR1 as SGHDT and CDR2 as YYEEEE. V was clipped by 5 bases and J by 1 base, with 12 bases between them. CDR3 region: CASRGGTGNTGELFF. The CDR3, as DNA: TGTGCCAGCAGGGGGGGGACAGGGAACACCGGGGAGCTGTTTTTT.

V is TRBV5-8 and J is TRBJ2-1, with 10 bases that match TRBD2. Germline V gives CDR1 SGHTS, CDR2 YDEGEE. With 5 bases clipped from V and 4 bases from J, the junction kept 6 bases outside the gene matches. The CDR3 covers 15 residues. CDR3 sequence: CASRYGLAAYNEQFF. CDR3 coding DNA: TGTGCCAGCAGGTATGGACTAGCGGCGTACAATGAGCAGTTCTTC. The full variable domain, rest sourced from reference TRBV5-8 and TRBJ2-1, is EAGVTQSPTHLIKTRGQQATLRCSPISGHTSVYWYQQALGLGLQFLLWYDEGEERNRGNFPPRFSGRQFPNYSSELNVNALELEDSALYLCASRYGLAAYNEQFFGPGTRLTVL.

This clone came up once. The V gene is TRBV7-2, the J gene TRBJ2-3; 7 bases are shared with TRBD2. CDR1 is SGHTA and CDR2 is FQGNSA in the germline V gene. The CDR3 loop spans 14 amino acids. With V trimmed by 5 bases and J by 0 bases, 2 bases remained unmatched. This CDR3 is CASSLSGSTDTQYF. The CDR3 DNA sequence: TGTGCCAGCAGCCTTAGCGGGAGCACAGATACGCAGTATTTT.

The chain recombines TRBV30 with TRBJ1-2; the D gene is possibly TRBD1 (6 bases). V shed 5 bases and J shed 2 bases, with 12 bases lying between them. CDR1 is GTSNPN and CDR2 is SVGIG in the germline V gene (reference sequence). The CDR3 extends over 13 amino acids. The CDR3 is CAWGGQKNYGYTF. In DNA, the CDR3 is TGTGCCTGGGGAGGACAGAAAAACTATGGCTACACCTTC.

A remark on this clone: One junction end does not reproduce the germline sequence, and a read error may be involved. The J gene is TRBJ2-7, the V gene TRBV2; 10 bases map to TRBD1. The CDR3 is 14 amino acids. Per the germline V gene, CDR1 is SNHLY and CDR2 is FYNNEI. The CDR3 sequence is CASTGYGTGVPWDF. In nucleotides, the CDR3 is TGTGCCAGCACCGGCTATGGGACAGGGGTCCCTTGGGACTTC.

The table lists this clone with a few counts. The chain is built from TRBV7-9 and TRBJ1-1; 7 positions match TRBD1. This CDR3 has 13 amino acids. The V segment lost 6 bases and the J segment 5 bases; nucleotides outside the gene matches: 6. Germline lookup yields CDR1 SEHNR and CDR2 FQNEAQ (reference sequence). CDR3: CASRTGAGTEAFF. CDR3 DNA: TGTGCCAGCAGAACAGGGGCGGGGACTGAAGCTTTCTTT.

This clone was counted a few times. The chain links TRBV7-9 to TRBJ2-3; no reliable D call. The CDR3 has 14 residues. Germline values: CDR1 SEHNR, CDR2 FQNEAQ (reference sequence). The V end lost 1 base, the J end lost 2 bases, and 7 bases lay between the germline ends. CDR3 DNA sequence: TGTGCCAGCAGCTTAGGATTAGCCACAGATACGCAGTATTTT. As protein: CASSLGLATDTQYF.

This chain connects TRBV5-6 to TRBJ1-2; D is perhaps TRBD1 (6 bases). V lost 0 bases, J lost 10 bases, and 13 bases lay in between. CDR3 size: 13 residues. The V gene's germline CDR1 is SGHDT and CDR2 YYEEEE. The chain's CDR3 is CASSLAAGDDYTF. CDR3 sequence (DNA): TGTGCCAGCAGCTTGGCCGCAGGGGATGACTACACCTTC.

The V call is TRBV4-1, the J call TRBJ1-5, with TRBD1 as a possible D gene (6 bases). V dropped 0 bases and J dropped 3 bases, with 12 bases sitting between them. The CDR3 contains 16 residues. CDR1 and CDR2 (germline): MGHRA, YSYEKL. The CDR3 bases are TGCGCCAGCAGCCAAGAGAGGGGGATGGTCAATCAGCCCCAGCATTTT. Residues: CASSQERGMVNQPQHF.

This clone came up once. J is TRBJ1-2 and V is TRBV7-8; D uncertain. Looked up from germline, CDR1 is SGHVS and CDR2 is FQNEAQ. V lost 0 bases, J lost 8 bases, and 16 bases lay in between. CDR3 length: 15 amino acids. DNA for the CDR3: TGTGCCAGCAGCTTAGCCCTCGGGCGGGGTGGAGGCTACACCTTC. It yields the protein CASSLALGRGGGYTF.

This chain joins TRBV7-8 and TRBJ2-1, with TRBD1 matching 9 bases. Germline CDR1 is SGHVS and CDR2 is FQNEAQ. Trimming removed 5 bases from V and 6 bases from J; junction bases left unmatched: 11. This CDR3 contains 16 residues. For the CDR3, the DNA is TGTGCCAGCAGCCGCCGGGGGGACAGGGAAGGCAATGAGCAGTTCTTC. It encodes CASSRRGDREGNEQFF. Supplemented by reference TRBV7-8 and TRBJ2-1, the full variable domain reads GAGVSQSPRYKVAKRGQDVALRCDPISGHVSLFWYQQALGQGPEFLTYFQNEAQLDKSGLPSDRFFAERPEGSVSTLKIQRTQQEDSAVYLCASSRRGDREGNEQFFGPGTRLTVL.

This chain connects TRBV7-7 to TRBJ2-7; 8 bases map to TRBD1. The CDR3 extends over 13 amino acids. With V trimmed by 5 bases and J by 7 bases, 7 bases remained unmatched. Looked up from germline, CDR1 is SSHAT and CDR2 is FNYEAQ (reference sequence). The CDR3 nucleotides read TGTGCCAGCAGCCAGGGGGCAGGTGCTGAGCAGTACTTC. Translation gives CASSQGAGAEQYF.

The gene calls are TRBV6-5 and TRBJ2-3; TRBD1 might be the D (5 bases). The ends were cut back, 0 bases at V and 1 base at J, with 11 bases in the middle. This CDR3 region has 16 residues. CDR1 is MNHEY, CDR2 SVGAGI, per germline. The CDR3 coding sequence is TGTGCCAGCAGTTACTCTAGGTTACAGGGCACAGATACGCAGTATTTT. Its translation is CASSYSRLQGTDTQYF.

There are a few counts of this clone. V is TRBV7-9 and J is TRBJ2-1, with TRBD2 identical over 9 bases. The J segment lost 6 bases and the V segment lost 3 bases, leaving 9 bases of the junction unmatched. The germline CDR1 and CDR2 sequences are SEHNR and FQNEAQ (reference sequence). The CDR3 totals 16 residues. This CDR3 reads CASSFYGLAGFNEQFF. The CDR3 DNA reads as TGTGCCAGCAGCTTTTACGGGCTAGCGGGATTCAATGAGCAGTTCTTC.

V gene TRBV6-1 combines with J gene TRBJ2-5, with 14 bases lining up with TRBD2. The CDR3 is made up of 17 amino acids. Per the germline V gene, CDR1 is MNHNS and CDR2 is SASEGT. The V segment lost 1 base and the J segment 4 bases; nucleotides outside the gene matches: 5. The CDR3 is CASSEGGTSGSGETQYF. CDR3 DNA sequence: TGTGCCAGCAGTGAAGGGGGGACTAGCGGGAGTGGAGAGACCCAGTACTTC.

This rearrangement joins TRBV2 to TRBJ1-2; D is undetermined. The CDR3 sequence is 16 residues long. Trimming removed 3 bases at V and 0 bases at J, with 14 bases between. The germline CDR1 and CDR2 sequences are SNHLY and FYNNEI. This chain's CDR3 is CASSDLPGEANYGYTF. In nucleotides, the CDR3 is TGTGCCAGCAGTGACCTGCCCGGGGAGGCTAACTATGGCTACACCTTC.